This TCR beta chain was identified in a study of T cells after yellow fever vaccination. Comment on this clonotype: Antigen: not known.

TCRdb reprocessed the 5' RACE reads with MiXCR, giving one entry per CDR3 protein. The data contain around 530,000 distinct CDR3 sequences, approximately 16% of them singletons. The V end was cut by 1 base, the J end by 2 bases, with 18 bases between. Germline CDR1 SEHNR, CDR2 FQNEAQ (reference sequence). There are 17 residues in the CDR3. The study's findings and limits: Researchers report a weaker secondary response that nonetheless peaked faster, day 5 versus 15.

The rearrangement joins TRBV7-9 to TRBJ2-7, with D tentatively TRBD2 (6 bases). The starting material was PBMCs, obtained 4 to 6 days after the first yellow fever vaccination. The receptor comes from a man aged 18 to 30 who received the YFV17D yellow fever vaccine. CDR3 DNA sequence: TGTGCCAGCAGCTTAGGGACCGGGACCCCGGGGGCCTACGAGCAGTACTTC. This encodes CASSLGTGTPGAYEQYF.